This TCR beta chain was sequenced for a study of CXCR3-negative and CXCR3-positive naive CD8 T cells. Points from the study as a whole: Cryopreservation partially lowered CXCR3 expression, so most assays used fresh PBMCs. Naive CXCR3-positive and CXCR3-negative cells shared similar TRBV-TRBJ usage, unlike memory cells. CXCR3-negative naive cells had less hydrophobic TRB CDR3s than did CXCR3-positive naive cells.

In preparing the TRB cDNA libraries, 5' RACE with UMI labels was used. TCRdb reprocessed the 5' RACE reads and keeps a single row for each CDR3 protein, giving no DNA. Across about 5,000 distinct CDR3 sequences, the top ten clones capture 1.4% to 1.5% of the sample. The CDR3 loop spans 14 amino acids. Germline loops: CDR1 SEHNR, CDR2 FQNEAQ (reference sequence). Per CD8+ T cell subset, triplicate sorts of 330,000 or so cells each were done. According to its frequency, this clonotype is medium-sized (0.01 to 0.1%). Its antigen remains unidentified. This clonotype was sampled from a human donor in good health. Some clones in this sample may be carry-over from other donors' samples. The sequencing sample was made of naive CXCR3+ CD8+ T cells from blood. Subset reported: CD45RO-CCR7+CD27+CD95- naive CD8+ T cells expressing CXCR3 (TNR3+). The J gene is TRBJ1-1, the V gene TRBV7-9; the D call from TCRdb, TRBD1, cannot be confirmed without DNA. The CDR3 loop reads CASTPTGEWSEAFF. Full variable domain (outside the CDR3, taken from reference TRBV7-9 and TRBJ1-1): DTGVSQNPRHKITKRGQNVTFRCDPISEHNRLYWYRQTLGQGPEFLTYFQNEAQLEKSRLLSDRFSAERPKGSFSTLEIQRTEQGDSAMYLCASTPTGEWSEAFFGQGTRLTVV.